The 24 T cell receptor beta chains below all came from one sample that was sequenced in a study of TIL therapy for anti-PD-1-resistant metastatic lung cancer. This was the immunoSEQ v3 assay. Sequencing was performed with immunoSEQ multiplex PCR; in TCRdb, only in-frame clones are kept and a portion is missing. Of tens of thousands of clones in the sample, about two thirds were seen once. The time point denotes: pre-treatment sample, taken before nivolumab and TIL therapy. The sequencing here drew on blood, taken at baseline. The receptors come from a person between 30 and 79 years old with non-small cell lung cancer.

The chain recombines TRBV2 with TRBJ2-1; 7 bases align to TRBD2. The CDR3 is 15 amino acids. The germline V gene encodes CDR1 SNHLY and CDR2 FYNNEI. Trimming took 7 bases from V and 3 from J; bases not matched to a gene: 9. CDR3: CASTQRPSGYNEQFF. DNA for the CDR3: TGTGCCAGCACCCAGAGGCCTAGCGGCTACAATGAGCAGTTCTTC. The whole variable domain, filled in from reference TRBV2 and TRBJ2-1, reads EPEVTQTPSHQVTQMGQEVILRCVPISNHLYFYWYRQILGQKVEFLVSFYNNEISEKSEIFDDQFSVERPDGSNFTLKIRSTKLEDSAMYFCASTQRPSGYNEQFFGPGTRLTVL.

The V and J genes are TRBV5-6 and TRBJ2-5; possible D gene TRBD2, 6 bases. Deletions cut 4 bases from V and 5 bases from J, with 21 bases between. The CDR3 runs to 16 residues. In germline, CDR1 is SGHDT, CDR2 YYEEEE. The CDR3 reads CASSGMGVRREETQYF. The CDR3 DNA reads TGTGCCAGCAGCGGTATGGGCGTTCGACGGGAGGAGACCCAGTACTTC.

This clone was seen once. The rearrangement uses TRBV3-1 (or the pseudogene TRBV3-2) and TRBJ2-3; 8 positions match TRBD1. CDR1 and CDR2 (germline): LGHDT, YNNKEL (reference sequence). The CDR3 runs to 16 residues. Trimming took 3 bases from V and 2 from J; bases not matched to a gene: 7. CDR3 DNA: TGTGCCAGCAGCCATTTCACAGGGGGGCCCACAGATACGCAGTATTTT. Its protein is CASSHFTGGPTDTQYF.

This clone was seen once. The chain has TRBV6-4 and TRBJ1-6, with 9 bases lining up with TRBD1. This CDR3 is 11 amino acids long. Looked up from germline, CDR1 is MRHNA and CDR2 is SNTAGT. The J segment lost 15 bases and the V segment lost 6 bases, leaving 3 bases of the junction unmatched. CDR3 region: CASRGQGILHF. CDR3 sequence (DNA): TGTGCCAGCAGAGGACAGGGGATCCTCCACTTT.

This chain uses TRBV5-6 with TRBJ2-3, with 8 bases that match TRBD1. CDR1 is SGHDT, CDR2 YYEEEE, per germline. Trimming took 6 bases from V and 2 from J; bases not matched to a gene: 8. CDR3 length: 15 residues. CDR3 loop: CASNGRTGLTDTQYF. The CDR3 DNA reads TGTGCCAGCAACGGAAGGACAGGGCTCACAGATACGCAGTATTTT.

The CDR3 DNA reads TGTGCCTGGAGCCAGGGGAGTCGGCAAGAGACCCAGTACTTC. Protein: CAWSQGSRQETQYF. The rearrangement links TRBV30 to TRBJ2-5, with a weak D call TRBD1 (6 bases). The length of the CDR3 is 14 residues. The V and J ends lost 3 bases and 2 bases respectively, with 13 bases between them. Germline CDR1 GTSNPN, CDR2 SVGIG (reference sequence).

This clone was found once. The chain carries TRBV9 and TRBJ1-3, with 8 bases matching TRBD1. CDR1 is SGDLS, CDR2 YYNGEE, per germline. There are 14 residues in the CDR3. The junction had 2 bases not matched to a gene; V was cut back by 3 bases and J by 3 bases. CDR3 sequence reads: CASSEDRVGNTIYF. Here the CDR3 DNA reads TGTGCCAGCAGCGAGGACAGGGTTGGAAACACCATATATTTT.

This clone showed up just a few times. The J gene is TRBJ1-1, the V gene TRBV5-4; D gene uncertain. V was cut by 4 bases and J by 2 bases, with 9 bases left in between. The CDR3 covers 13 residues. The germline gives CDR1 SGHNT, CDR2 YYREEE (reference sequence). CDR3 bases: TGTGCCAGCAGCGTAGACACAAACACTGAAGCTTTCTTT. As protein: CASSVDTNTEAFF.

The chain joins TRBV4-2 to TRBJ2-1; the D gene is possibly TRBD1 (7 bases). Germline assignment: CDR1 LGHNA and CDR2 YNFKEQ. The CDR3 runs 18 residues. V was trimmed by 0 bases and J by 0 bases, leaving 15 bases between them. The CDR3, as DNA: TGTGCCAGCAGCCAAGAGGAGGGGGCCTATCACTCCTACAATGAGCAGTTCTTC. It encodes CASSQEEGAYHSYNEQFF.

The V call is TRBV5-1, the J call TRBJ2-1; 13 nucleotides match TRBD2. Germline V gives CDR1 SGHRS, CDR2 YFSETQ. The CDR3 length is 15 residues. The V gene end was trimmed by 5 bases and the J gene end by 5 bases; junction bases not matched to a gene: 4. In DNA, the CDR3 is TGCGCCAGCAGTCATACTAGCGGGAGGGACAATGAGCAGTTCTTC. As protein: CASSHTSGRDNEQFF.

With respect to this clone: Its ends do not fully match the called genes, so a read error is possible. The rearrangement links TRBV7-9 to TRBJ2-2; D gene ambiguous. Germline loops: CDR1 SEHNR, CDR2 FQNEAQ (reference sequence). This CDR3 is 14 amino acids long. The CDR3 DNA reads TGTGCCAGCAGCTTAGGGCAGAACGCCGGGGAGCTGTTTTTT. Translating gives CASSLGQNAGELFF.

The rearrangement links TRBV6-2 or TRBV6-3 to TRBJ2-5, with D maybe TRBD1 (6 bases). The CDR3 is 17 residues long. Trimming left V 9 bases short and J 5 bases short, with 28 bases between. Germline loops: CDR1 MNHEY, CDR2 SVGEGT. CDR3 sequence (DNA): TGTGCCAGGATTTACCTCTTCAAGACTACTCAGGGGGAGACCCAGTACTTC. Translating it yields CARIYLFKTTQGETQYF.

This clone was seen only a few times. J is TRBJ2-3 and V is TRBV7-3, with a tentative D call TRBD1 (6 bases). CDR3 length equals 13 residues. V lost 4 bases and J lost 6, with 11 bases in between. From germline, CDR1 is SGHTA and CDR2 FQGTGA. The CDR3 DNA reads as TGTGCCAGCAGCTCGACAGGAAAGGATACGCAGTATTTT. It codes for CASSSTGKDTQYF.

This clone was picked up one time. This sequence joins TRBV7-9 and TRBJ2-1, with 14 bases lining up with TRBD2. V dropped 6 bases and J dropped 9; count of bases not matched to a gene: 4. The germline V gene encodes CDR1 SEHNR and CDR2 FQNEAQ (reference sequence). This CDR3 has 14 residues. Here the CDR3 DNA reads TGTGCCAGCAGGACTAGCGGGGGGGCCGGTGAGCAGTTCTTC. This sequence encodes CASRTSGGAGEQFF.

V and J are TRBV5-8 and TRBJ1-5, with 10 positions matching TRBD1. The junction had 2 bases not matched to a gene; V was cut back by 3 bases and J by 5 bases. The germline V gene encodes CDR1 SGHTS and CDR2 YDEGEE. CDR3 size: 14 residues. The CDR3 DNA reads as TGTGCCAGCAGCTACGACAGGGGGCATCAGCCCCAGCATTTT. This encodes CASSYDRGHQPQHF.

A few counts support this clone. This chain links TRBV6-6 with TRBJ1-2, with D tentatively TRBD1 (6 bases). The germline gives CDR1 MNHNY, CDR2 SVGAGI (reference sequence). Trimming shortened V by 8 bases and J by 10 bases, and 20 bases separated the two germline ends. The CDR3 length is 13 residues. CDR3 DNA: TGTGCCAGCGTTCCGGGACACCGCTACTCCTACACCTTC. Protein sequence: CASVPGHRYSYTF.

The chain joins TRBV3-1 (or the pseudogene TRBV3-2) to TRBJ1-4, with TRBD1 matching 7 bases. The germline V gene encodes CDR1 LGHDT and CDR2 YNNKEL (reference sequence). This CDR3 region has 15 residues. V lost 0 bases to trimming and J lost 5 bases; unmatched junction nucleotides: 3. In DNA, the CDR3 is TGTGCCAGCAGCCAAGACAGCAGGGGGAATGAAAAACTGTTTTTT. It codes for CASSQDSRGNEKLFF.

A single count supports this clone. V gene TRBV21-1 combines with J gene TRBJ1-3; the table calls TRBD1, which could not be checked here. TRBV21-1 is designated a pseudogene. The CDR3 runs to 15 residues. In DNA form, the CDR3 reads TGTGCCAGCAGCAAAATTGAAAGGGGAGGAAACACCATATATTTT. Translated: CASSKIERGGNTIYF.

The rearrangement joins TRBV18 to TRBJ1-2, with a tentative D call TRBD1 (5 bases). Trimming removed 3 bases at V and 0 bases at J, with 14 bases between. Germline V gene data show CDR1 as KGHSH and CDR2 as LQKENI. This CDR3 is 16 amino acids long. CDR3: CASSPISDSPNYGYTF. CDR3 nucleotides: TGTGCCAGCTCACCCATATCCGACAGCCCTAACTATGGCTACACCTTC.

The chain carries TRBV6-1 and TRBJ2-7; D is ambiguous. The germline gives CDR1 MNHNS, CDR2 SASEGT. V shed 2 bases and J shed 9 bases, with 11 bases lying between them. The CDR3 is made up of 12 amino acids. For the CDR3, the DNA is TGTGCCAGCAGTGAATTAGCCGTCACGCAGTACTTC. It encodes CASSELAVTQYF.

The V gene is TRBV27, the J gene TRBJ2-7; D is ambiguous. Germline V CDR1 and CDR2: MNHEY, SMNVEV (reference sequence). Trimming removed 4 bases from V and 4 bases from J, with 14 bases in between. CDR3 length: 14 residues. The CDR3 DNA reads as TGTGCCAGCAGTTCTGCCGAGAGCGTGTACGAGCAGTACTTC. Translation gives CASSSAESVYEQYF.

This clone was observed a handful of times. V gene TRBV7-2 combines with J gene TRBJ2-1, with a tentative D call TRBD1 (8 bases). The V end lost 5 bases, the J end lost 8 bases, and 16 bases lay between the germline ends. This CDR3 has 14 amino acids. The germline V gene encodes CDR1 SGHTA and CDR2 FQGNSA. CDR3: CASSPGQGLHEQFF. CDR3 nucleotide sequence: TGTGCCAGCAGCCCCGGACAGGGACTACATGAGCAGTTCTTC.

The chain joins TRBV7-9 to TRBJ1-6, with D maybe TRBD1 (6 bases). V lost 4 bases and J 9 bases, leaving 13 bases between the germline ends. CDR1 is SEHNR and CDR2 is FQNEAQ in the germline V gene (reference sequence). This CDR3 is 14 amino acids long. The DNA of the CDR3 is TGTGCCAGCAGCTACAGGGTCGGCGGTTCACCCCTCCACTTT. It is translated as CASSYRVGGSPLHF. The variable domain in full, completed from reference TRBV7-9 and TRBJ1-6, reads DTGVSQNPRHKITKRGQNVTFRCDPISEHNRLYWYRQTLGQGPEFLTYFQNEAQLEKSRLLSDRFSAERPKGSFSTLEIQRTEQGDSAMYLCASSYRVGGSPLHFGNGTRLTVT.

This chain connects TRBV5-1 to TRBJ1-2, with D possibly being TRBD1 (6 bases). CDR1 is SGHRS and CDR2 is YFSETQ in the germline V gene. Trimming stripped 0 bases from V and 0 bases from J, with 12 bases between. This CDR3 is 16 amino acids long. CDR3 protein: CASSLGGGQPNYGYTF. For the CDR3, the DNA is TGCGCCAGCAGCTTGGGGGGTGGACAGCCTAACTATGGCTACACCTTC. Full variable domain (missing parts from reference TRBV5-1 and TRBJ1-2): KAGVTQTPRYLIKTRGQQVTLSCSPISGHRSVSWYQQTPGQGLQFLFEYFSETQRNKGNFPGRFSGRQFSNSRSEMNVSTLELGDSALYLCASSLGGGQPNYGYTFGSGTRLTVV.